This T cell receptor (beta chain) was recovered during a study of blood T cell repertoires in COVID-19. Whole-study context: Sites across the United States, Italy and Spain contributed samples from acute and convalescent COVID-19. Nucleic acid was either cDNA or gDNA, and it came from T cells, B-cell-depleted T cells, or PBMCs.

In the source study's methods: Counts of nucleated cells, estimated from reference gene primer amplification, were obtained. The table came from immunoSEQ multiplex PCR; TCRdb's copy has only in-frame clones and leaves some out. That table furnishes V, J and clone size, whereas the DNA furnished D and trimming. The sample consists of about 130,000 clones, approximately 88% of them appearing once. A word on this clone: This sample also contains other DNA sequences that code for the same CDR3.

There are 13 residues in the CDR3. Germline lookup yields CDR1 SNHLY and CDR2 FYNNEI. Trimming took 5 bases from V and 0 from J, leaving 7 bases between them. What was sequenced was peripheral blood. This chain joins TRBV2 and TRBJ1-1; D call uncertain. This TCR came from a man aged 45-65 years with acute or convalescent COVID-19. CDR3 sequence reads: CASSPEMNTEAFF. CDR3 sequence (DNA): TGTGCCAGCAGTCCGGAGATGAACACTGAAGCTTTCTTT.